Each of the 6 T cell receptor beta chains below was sequenced from the same sample in a study of blood T cell repertoires in COVID-19. Assay used: immunoSEQ multiplex PCR; TCRdb lists only in-frame clones, some missing. The data hold 110,000 to 150,000 clones, with about 87% observed a single time. Sequences were obtained from peripheral blood. These receptors originate from a human donor in a cohort sampled during active COVID-19.

This chain uses TRBV11-2 with TRBJ1-2, with TRBD1 as a possible D gene (6 bases). Between the trimmed V and J ends, which lost 5 bases and 1 base, there was a span of 11 bases. Per germline, CDR1 SGHAT and CDR2 FQNNGV. This CDR3 contains 14 residues. CDR3 protein: CASSKDSLNYGYTF. CDR3 in DNA: TGTGCCAGCAGCAAGGACAGCCTTAACTATGGCTACACCTTC.

The chain joins TRBV5-1 to TRBJ2-3; 8 bases map to TRBD2. Per germline, CDR1 SGHRS and CDR2 YFSETQ. Trimming removed 5 bases from V and 0 bases from J; junction bases left unmatched: 5. CDR3 size: 15 residues. This CDR3 reads CASSFSGISTDTQYF. For the CDR3, the DNA is TGCGCCAGCAGTTTTAGCGGGATCAGCACAGATACGCAGTATTTT.

This chain connects TRBV27 to TRBJ1-1; D is possibly TRBD1 (6 bases). The CDR3 length is 13 residues. Germline V gives CDR1 MNHEY, CDR2 SMNVEV (reference sequence). V dropped 10 bases and J dropped 3 bases, with 15 bases sitting between them. In DNA form, the CDR3 reads TGTGCCACCAGATCCGACAGGTACACTGAAGCTTTCTTT. Amino acids: CATRSDRYTEAFF.

The rearrangement uses TRBV19 and TRBJ2-1, with TRBD1 identical over 9 bases. The CDR3 length is 18 residues. V lost 4 bases, J lost 4 bases, and 14 bases stayed unmatched. Germline V gives CDR1 LNHDA, CDR2 SQIVND (reference sequence). The CDR3 loop is CASSTPLGQGLRYNEQFF. CDR3 DNA: TGTGCCAGTAGTACCCCTTTGGGACAGGGCCTACGATACAATGAGCAGTTCTTC.

The chain uses TRBV7-2 and TRBJ2-1; TRBD1 aligns across 11 bases. Unmatched junction bases numbered 7, after V lost 5 bases and J lost 7 bases. Germline assignment: CDR1 SGHTA and CDR2 FQGNSA. The CDR3 is made up of 15 amino acids. CDR3 protein: CASSKGQGAVNEQFF. DNA for the CDR3: TGTGCCAGCAGCAAAGGACAGGGGGCAGTAAATGAGCAGTTCTTC.

The table lists this clone with a count of one. This chain connects TRBV6-1 to TRBJ1-3; tentatively, D is TRBD1 (6 bases). V lost 4 bases to trimming and J lost 0 bases, with 13 bases between them. The germline CDR1 and CDR2 sequences are MNHNS and SASEGT. The length of the CDR3 is 16 residues. The CDR3 protein is CASSAVQGSSGNTIYF. The CDR3 nucleotides are TGTGCCAGCAGTGCGGTACAGGGTAGCTCTGGAAACACCATATATTTT.